The 21 T cell receptor beta chains listed next were all sequenced from one sample in a study of blood T cells in healthy people across ages. The use of a sample-barcoded 5' primer and a J-beta primer mix characterized a second PCR of 7 to 11 cycles. In TCRdb, the 5' RACE reads were re-called with MiXCR into one record per CDR3 protein. This sample has hundreds of thousands of distinct CDR3 sequences; about 44% occur once, and the top ten carry 10% to 15%. Sequences were obtained from blood. The source is a man aged 30 to 39 in good health.

This clonotype was recorded a few times. CDR3 bases: TGCAGCGTCGGCACAGGGTCGAGCTCCTACGAGCAGTACTTC. Translating gives CSVGTGSSSYEQYF. This rearrangement joins TRBV29-1 to TRBJ2-5; D may be TRBD1 (6 bases). The DNA matches TRBJ2-7 better at its end, which makes the J call doubtful. Germline loops: CDR1 SQVTM, CDR2 ANQGSEA. The CDR3 length is 14 residues.

The chain recombines TRBV27 with TRBJ2-7, with TRBD2 matching 15 bases. The V gene end was trimmed by 5 bases and the J gene end by 2 bases; junction bases not matched to a gene: 13. The CDR3 extends over 19 amino acids. CDR1 is MNHEY, CDR2 SMNVEV, per germline (reference sequence). CDR3 amino acids: CASSRTGTSGGRVTYEQYF. The CDR3 bases are TGTGCCAGCAGTAGAACCGGGACTAGCGGGGGGAGAGTCACCTACGAGCAGTACTTC.

Points on this clonotype: This may be a read error, as it is one base from a much larger clone. This chain uses TRBV6-2 or TRBV6-3 with TRBJ1-1, with D hard to call. Germline CDR1 MNHEY, CDR2 SVGEGT. Trimming stripped 10 bases from V and 4 bases from J, with 16 bases between. This CDR3 is 13 amino acids long. CDR3 residues: CAITGTLITEAFF. DNA for the CDR3: TGTGCCATCACGGGCACACTGATCACTGAAGCTTTCTTT.

This clonotype was detected only once. V gene TRBV7-3 combines with J gene TRBJ2-1; 7 nucleotides line up with TRBD2. V shed 5 bases and J 0 bases; nucleotides not matched to a gene: 7. The CDR3 extends over 16 amino acids. In germline, CDR1 is SGHTA, CDR2 FQGTGA. The CDR3 here is CASSPQLAVSYNEQFF. CDR3 bases: TGTGCCAGCAGCCCCCAGCTAGCGGTCTCCTACAATGAGCAGTTCTTC.

This clonotype came up a few times. The chain is built from TRBV6-2 or TRBV6-3 and TRBJ2-5; D remains ambiguous. The V end was cut by 5 bases, the J end by 5 bases, with 12 bases between. The germline gives CDR1 MNHEY, CDR2 SVGEGT. The length of the CDR3 is 13 residues. CDR3 nucleotide sequence: TGTGCCAGCAGTAATTGGGTTGGGGAGACCCAGTACTTC. Its protein is CASSNWVGETQYF.

The V gene is TRBV6-6, the J gene TRBJ2-3, with a possible D match to TRBD1 (6 bases). CDR1 is MNHNY, CDR2 SVGAGI, per germline (reference sequence). CDR3 length equals 17 residues. Trimming shortened V by 1 base and J by 0 bases, and 14 bases separated the two germline ends. For the CDR3, the DNA is TGTGCCAGCAGTTACTTCGACAGGCCAACTAGCACAGATACGCAGTATTTT. Translated: CASSYFDRPTSTDTQYF.

This clonotype was detected a few times. The chain uses TRBV9 and TRBJ2-4, with no clear D. Per germline, CDR1 SGDLS and CDR2 YYNGEE. V was cut by 0 bases and J by 0 bases, with 7 bases left in between. The CDR3 extends over 15 amino acids. The CDR3 is CASSVDLEAKNIQYF. The CDR3 region has the DNA TGTGCCAGCAGCGTAGATTTGGAAGCCAAAAACATTCAGTACTTC.

The table lists this clonotype with a few counts. The chain has TRBV6-6 and TRBJ2-1, with D possibly TRBD1 on 5 matching bases. The CDR3 sequence is 11 residues long. The V gene lost 10 bases and the J gene lost 12 bases, with 16 bases spanning the gap. Germline V lookup: CDR1 MNHNY, CDR2 SVGAGI (reference sequence). DNA of the CDR3: TGTGCCACCGTCGACAGCCTTGGGCAGTTCTTC. Amino acid sequence: CATVDSLGQFF.

This clonotype was recorded many times. The chain has TRBV7-3 and TRBJ2-1, with D possibly called TRBD1 or TRBD2 (6 bases each). CDR3 length: 15 amino acids. Germline V gene sequence: CDR1 SGHTA, CDR2 FQGTGA. Trimming cost V 5 bases and J 0 bases, with 11 bases left between them. DNA for the CDR3: TGTGCCAGCAGCCAACAGGGAGGCTCCTACAATGAGCAGTTCTTC. Its translation: CASSQQGGSYNEQFF.

The chain couples TRBV20-1 to TRBJ2-4; weak D call: TRBD1 (6 bases). V was trimmed by 5 bases and J by 0 bases, leaving 14 bases between them. The germline gives CDR1 DFQATT, CDR2 SNEGSKA (reference sequence). The CDR3 has 15 amino acids. In nucleotides, the CDR3 is TGCAGTGCTGGAAGGACAGACTTAGCCAAAAACATTCAGTACTTC. Translating it yields CSAGRTDLAKNIQYF.

This chain links TRBV18 with TRBJ2-1, with 9 nucleotides matching TRBD1. Germline CDR1 KGHSH, CDR2 LQKENI. The CDR3 sequence is 15 residues long. V trimming: 3 bases; J trimming: 7 bases; junction bases outside the gene matches: 7. CDR3 region: CASSPLDRGKNEQFF. The CDR3 nucleotides read TGTGCCAGCTCACCTTTGGACAGGGGAAAGAATGAGCAGTTCTTC.

This clonotype came up many times. The V call is TRBV12-3 or TRBV12-4, the J call TRBJ1-1; 7 bases are shared with TRBD1. The CDR3 runs 13 residues. Trimming removed 1 base from V and 13 bases from J; junction bases left unmatched: 9. CDR3: CASSLGDSRGGFF. DNA of the CDR3: TGTGCCAGCAGTTTAGGGGACAGCCGGGGCGGTTTCTTT.

This clonotype was observed a few times. The rearrangement links TRBV12-3 or TRBV12-4 to TRBJ2-1, with no clear D. There are 13 residues in the CDR3. Trimming removed 8 bases at V and 0 bases at J, with 8 bases between. The CDR3 sequence: CASLKSSYNEQFF. The CDR3 DNA reads as TGTGCCAGCCTGAAGAGCTCCTACAATGAGCAGTTCTTC.

The chain couples TRBV6-5 to TRBJ2-1; TRBD1 might be the D (6 bases). The V gene's germline CDR1 is MNHEY and CDR2 SVGAGI. CDR3 length equals 18 residues. Trimming removed 3 bases at V and 6 bases at J, with 24 bases between. DNA of the CDR3: TGTGCCAGCAGTTATCCCGAGCCCGGGACATTAGCAGGCAATGAGCAGTTCTTC. Translated, it gives CASSYPEPGTLAGNEQFF.

This chain links TRBV28 with TRBJ2-7; possibly TRBD1 for D (6 bases). This CDR3 is built from 14 residues. Trimming removed 5 bases at V and 7 bases at J, with 18 bases between. Germline CDR1 is MDHEN and CDR2 is SYDVKM. CDR3 loop: CASSHPRDTVEQYF. The CDR3 region has the DNA TGTGCCAGCAGTCACCCCCGGGACACCGTGGAGCAGTACTTC.

The chain couples TRBV3-1 to TRBJ2-7; TRBD1 is a possible D gene (5 bases). Germline-derived CDR1 and CDR2 are LGHDT and YNNKEL (reference sequence). The CDR3 loop spans 12 amino acids. V was shortened by 8 bases and J by 4 bases, with 12 bases between the two germline ends. The CDR3 loop is CASGIYRYEQYF. The CDR3 nucleotides read TGTGCCAGCGGAATTTACAGGTACGAGCAGTACTTC.

V is TRBV28 and J is TRBJ2-7, with unresolved D. The germline V and J ends were trimmed by 6 bases and 5 bases, with 20 bases remaining between them. The CDR3 has 15 residues. The germline V gene has CDR1 MDHEN and CDR2 SYDVKM. The CDR3 DNA sequence: TGTGCCAGCAGACTTGGAAGGCCAGGTGGGAACGAGCAGTACTTC. It specifies CASRLGRPGGNEQYF.

This chain uses TRBV7-9 with TRBJ2-7; 10 bases are shared with TRBD2. The last part of the DNA fits TRBJ2-5 better; the J call may be wrong. CDR3 length equals 16 residues. CDR1 SEHNR and CDR2 FQNEAQ come from the germline V gene (reference sequence). The CDR3 spells CASSSIAGGTQETQYF. Here the CDR3 DNA reads TGTGCCAGCAGCTCGATAGCGGGGGGAACTCAAGAGACCCAGTACTTC.

The chain is built from TRBV7-2 and TRBJ2-7; D is unclear. CDR1 is SGHTA, CDR2 FQGNSA, per germline. The CDR3 loop spans 15 amino acids. V lost 4 bases and J lost 4, with 17 bases in between. The CDR3 nucleotides are TGTGCCAGCAGCTCAGAGTCGGGTCGTGCTTACGAGCAGTACTTC. Protein: CASSSESGRAYEQYF.

The genes are TRBV7-2 and TRBJ2-5, with 8 bases that match TRBD2. The CDR3 sequence is 16 residues long. Germline loops: CDR1 SGHTA, CDR2 FQGNSA. The J segment lost 5 bases and the V segment lost 1 base, leaving 9 bases of the junction unmatched. Written as DNA, the CDR3 is TGTGCCAGCAGCTTAGTATGGGGGGCTAGCGGGGAGACCCAGTACTTC. Translation gives CASSLVWGASGETQYF.

The chain carries TRBV7-9 and TRBJ2-2; 7 bases line up with TRBD1. This CDR3 is 15 amino acids long. With 1 base clipped from V and 3 bases from J, the junction kept 2 bases outside the gene matches. CDR1 and CDR2 (germline): SEHNR, FQNEAQ (reference sequence). CDR3 sequence: CASSLVDRDTGELFF. The CDR3 nucleotides read TGTGCCAGCAGCTTAGTAGACAGGGACACCGGGGAGCTGTTTTTT.